This T cell receptor (beta chain) is drawn from a study of CD8 T cells in Susac syndrome. Study-level points and caveats: The relatively small number of individuals in the TCR sequencing and HLA analysis was acknowledged by the study.

Healthy donors served as age- and sex-matched controls. FACS was used to enrich TEMRA cells, whereas the CD8+ and CD4+ T cells were obtained by negative isolation. RNA was extracted with the RNeasy kit, and a quantity of 0.5 to 1 ug was reverse transcribed using random hexamers. Amplification of TCR beta CDR3 spanned 54 Vbeta and 13 Jbeta via immunoSEQ multiplex PCR. TCRdb reprocessed the immunoSEQ multiplex PCR reads with MiXCR, giving one entry per CDR3 protein. Here the sample spans 50,000 or so distinct CDR3 sequences, around 92% being singletons. As concerns this clonotype: As yet, its antigen is unknown.

V shed 4 bases and J shed 2 bases, with 9 bases lying between them. The germline CDR1 and CDR2 sequences are MNHEY and SMNVEV (reference sequence). The CDR3 runs to 13 residues. Sequencing was performed on CD8+ T cells from PBMCs. The rearrangement links TRBV27 to TRBJ2-7; D might be TRBD1 or TRBD2, each matching 5 bases. The TCR was taken from a human donor in good health. As DNA, the CDR3 is TGTGCCAGCAGTTCCGGGGCCGCCTACGAGCAGTACTTC. Translated, it gives CASSSGAAYEQYF.